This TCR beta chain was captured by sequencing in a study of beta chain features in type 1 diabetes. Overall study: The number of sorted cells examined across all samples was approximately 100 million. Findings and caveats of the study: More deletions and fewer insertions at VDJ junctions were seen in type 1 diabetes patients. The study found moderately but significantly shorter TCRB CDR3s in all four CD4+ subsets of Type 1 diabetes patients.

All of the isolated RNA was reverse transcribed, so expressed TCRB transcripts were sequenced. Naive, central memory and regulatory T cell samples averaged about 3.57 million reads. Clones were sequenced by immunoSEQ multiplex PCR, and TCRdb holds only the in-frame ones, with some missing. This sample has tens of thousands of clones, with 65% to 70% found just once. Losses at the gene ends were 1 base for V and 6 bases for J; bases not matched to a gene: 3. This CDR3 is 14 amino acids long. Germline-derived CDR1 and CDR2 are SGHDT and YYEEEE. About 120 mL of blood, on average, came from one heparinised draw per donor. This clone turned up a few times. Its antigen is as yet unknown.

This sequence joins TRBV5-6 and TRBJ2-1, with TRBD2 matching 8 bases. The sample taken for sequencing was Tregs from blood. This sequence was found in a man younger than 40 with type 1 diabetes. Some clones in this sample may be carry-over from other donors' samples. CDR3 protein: CASSLFAGGNEQFF. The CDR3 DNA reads TGTGCCAGCAGCTTGTTTGCGGGGGGCAATGAGCAGTTCTTC.